The clone carrying this TCR beta chain has just one count. The data were obtained in a study of blood T cell repertoires in COVID-19. Study summary: The origin of the acute and convalescent COVID-19 samples was the United States, Italy and Spain. PBMCs, B-cell-depleted T cells, or T cells provided the cDNA or gDNA that made up the material.

Per the original methods: How many nucleated cells were present was estimated from reference gene primer amplification. The method was immunoSEQ multiplex PCR; TCRdb's version includes in-frame clones alone and lacks a portion of them. V, J and clone size were drawn from that table, and D and trimming were deduced from the DNA. Here the sample spans under 100,000 clones, 80% to 90% being singletons. Sequenced input: peripheral blood. The TCR was taken from a woman aged 60-70 years with acute or convalescent COVID-19.

CDR3 coding DNA: TGTGCCACCAGTCCTTTCGGGGGGTCTGGGGTTGGCACAGATACGCAGTATTTT. It translates to CATSPFGGSGVGTDTQYF. The V gene is TRBV24-1, the J gene TRBJ2-3, with 7 positions matching TRBD2. The junction had 15 bases not matched to a gene; V was cut back by 6 bases and J by 1 base. This CDR3 contains 18 residues. Germline CDR1 is KGHDR and CDR2 is SFDVKD.